Each of the 20 T cell receptor beta chains below was sequenced from the same sample in a study of blood T cell repertoires in COVID-19. Clones were sequenced by immunoSEQ multiplex PCR, and TCRdb holds only the in-frame ones, with some missing. The data hold approximately 170,000 clones, with 70% to 90% observed a single time. Material: PBMCs or T cells enriched from blood (not recorded which). These receptors came from a woman between 18 and 30 years old who had recovered from COVID-19.

This chain links TRBV3-1 (or the pseudogene TRBV3-2) with TRBJ1-1, with TRBD1 matching 7 bases. The CDR3 is made up of 12 amino acids. Trimming cost V 7 bases and J 1 base; bases outside gene matches: 0. Germline V lookup: CDR1 LGHDT, CDR2 YNNKEL (reference sequence). CDR3 sequence reads: CASTGGNTEAFF. CDR3 DNA sequence: TGTGCCAGCACAGGGGGGAACACTGAAGCTTTCTTT.

The rearrangement links TRBV11-3 to TRBJ2-2; no definite D call. V gave up 1 base and J gave up 2 bases, with 11 bases separating them. CDR3 length: 16 amino acids. The V gene's germline CDR1 is SGHNT and CDR2 YENEEA. The CDR3 spells CASSLAPLTNTGELFF. CDR3 DNA sequence: TGTGCCAGCAGCTTAGCCCCGCTAACTAACACCGGGGAGCTGTTTTTT. Full variable domain (outside the CDR3, taken from reference TRBV11-3 and TRBJ2-2): EAGVVQSPRYKIIEKKQPVAFWCNPISGHNTLYWYLQNLGQGPELLIRYENEEAVDDSQLPKDRFSAERLKGVDSTLKIQPAELGDSAVYLCASSLAPLTNTGELFFGEGSRLTVL.

The J gene is TRBJ2-1, the V gene TRBV3-1 (or the pseudogene TRBV3-2), with 9 bases aligning to TRBD1. The CDR3 covers 15 residues. Trimming removed 2 bases from V and 5 bases from J; junction bases left unmatched: 4. The germline CDR1 and CDR2 sequences are LGHDT and YNNKEL (reference sequence). CDR3 residues: CASSQSGTGNNEQFF. The DNA for the CDR3 is TGTGCCAGCAGCCAAAGCGGGACAGGGAACAATGAGCAGTTCTTC.

This chain links TRBV21-1 with TRBJ2-1; whether TRBD2, the table's D call, matches the DNA was not checked. TRBV21-1 is deemed a pseudogene. The CDR3 is made up of 20 amino acids. This chain's CDR3 is CASSKEKSAGGSANYNEQFF. The CDR3 DNA is TGTGCCAGCAGCAAAGAAAAATCGGCGGGAGGGAGTGCGAACTACAATGAGCAGTTCTTC.

This chain uses TRBV28 with TRBJ2-7, with 7 bases aligning to TRBD2. CDR3 length equals 17 residues. Germline CDR1 MDHEN, CDR2 SYDVKM. With V trimmed by 5 bases and J by 7 bases, 20 bases remained unmatched. The CDR3 reads CASSLYVAGSPGGEQYF. CDR3 bases: TGTGCCAGCAGTCTCTATGTTGCCGGGAGCCCCGGGGGGGAGCAGTACTTC.

The chain combines TRBV7-2 with TRBJ2-7; D remains ambiguous. This CDR3 comprises 14 residues. V was shortened by 1 base and J by 0 bases, with 7 bases between the two germline ends. Germline loops: CDR1 SGHTA, CDR2 FQGNSA. This chain's CDR3 is CASSLVSLSYEQYF. The CDR3 nucleotides read TGTGCCAGCAGCTTAGTCTCACTCTCCTACGAGCAGTACTTC.

The chain carries TRBV27 and TRBJ1-2; 9 nucleotides agree with TRBD1. Germline V gives CDR1 MNHEY, CDR2 SMNVEV (reference sequence). This CDR3 is 15 amino acids long. With 2 bases clipped from V and 2 bases from J, the junction kept 3 bases outside the gene matches. CDR3: CASSLRDRDNYGYTF. The CDR3 region has the DNA TGTGCCAGCAGTTTACGGGACAGGGACAACTATGGCTACACCTTC.

The V gene is TRBV19, the J gene TRBJ2-3; perhaps TRBD1 as D (6 bases). CDR3 length: 15 amino acids. In germline, CDR1 is LNHDA, CDR2 SQIVND (reference sequence). Trimming pared 5 bases from V and 4 bases from J, leaving 16 bases between. The CDR3 is CASSPREGGADTQYF. CDR3 bases: TGTGCCAGTAGTCCCCGGGAAGGGGGTGCAGATACGCAGTATTTT. Looking up the rest from reference TRBV19 and TRBJ2-3 gives the full variable domain: DGGITQSPKYLFRKEGQNVTLSCEQNLNHDAMYWYRQDPGQGLRLIYYSQIVNDFQKGDIAEGYSVSREKKESFPLTVTSAQKNPTAFYLCASSPREGGADTQYFGPGTRLTVL.

This rearrangement joins TRBV28 to TRBJ1-3; tentative D call: TRBD1 (5 bases). Between the trimmed V and J ends, which lost 3 bases and 1 base, there was a span of 19 bases. CDR1 is MDHEN and CDR2 is SYDVKM in the germline V gene. The CDR3 runs 18 residues. The DNA of the CDR3 is TGTGCCAGCAGTTTTCCTACCTCAGGGATTGAGTCTGGAAACACCATATATTTT. Its protein product is CASSFPTSGIESGNTIYF.

This clone was detected ten times or more. The chain is built from TRBV5-1 and TRBJ2-3; 8 bases agree with TRBD2. From germline, CDR1 is SGHRS and CDR2 YFSETQ. The CDR3 length is 16 residues. Germline trimming cut 4 bases from V and 4 bases from J; bases unmatched to any gene: 11. CDR3 bases: TGCGCCAGCAGCGGACGAAGCGGGAGTGGCGCAGATACGCAGTATTTT. This codes for CASSGRSGSGADTQYF.

The chain recombines TRBV4-1 with TRBJ1-2; TRBD1 aligns across 8 bases. With V trimmed by 4 bases and J by 4 bases, 8 bases remained unmatched. The CDR3 is made up of 15 amino acids. Germline V gene lookup returns CDR1 MGHRA and CDR2 YSYEKL. Here the CDR3 DNA reads TGCGCCAGCAGCCTGGGATCAGGGGGCACCTATGGCTACACCTTC. Amino acid sequence: CASSLGSGGTYGYTF.

CDR3 nucleotide sequence: TGTGCCAGCAGGACGGCGGCCAGGGGTAATTCACCCCTCCACTTT. Its translation is CASRTAARGNSPLHF. V gene TRBV11-2 combines with J gene TRBJ1-6, with D possibly being TRBD1 (6 bases). Germline values: CDR1 SGHAT, CDR2 FQNNGV. CDR3 length equals 15 residues. V dropped 6 bases and J dropped 6 bases, with 15 bases sitting between them.

The rearrangement uses TRBV12-3 or TRBV12-4 and TRBJ2-3, with TRBD2 identical over 8 bases. Trimming removed 7 bases from V and 4 bases from J; junction bases left unmatched: 4. The CDR3 is 13 amino acids. The CDR3 spells CASTKRESDTQYF. DNA for the CDR3: TGTGCCAGCACAAAGCGGGAGTCAGATACGCAGTATTTT.

The CDR3 DNA reads as TGTGCCAGCAGCCCCAAAGTAGCGTCCGGGGAGCTGTTTTTT. The encoded protein is CASSPKVASGELFF. The chain carries TRBV7-9 and TRBJ2-2; D may be TRBD2 (5 bases). The germline V gene encodes CDR1 SEHNR and CDR2 FQNEAQ (reference sequence). The CDR3 consists of 14 residues. Trimming stripped 5 bases from V and 6 bases from J, with 13 bases between.

This chain uses TRBV20-1 with TRBJ2-1, with 8 bases identical to TRBD2. Germline CDR1 is DFQATT and CDR2 is SNEGSKA (reference sequence). The trim removed 6 bases at V and 11 bases at J, leaving 6 bases unmatched. This CDR3 is built from 11 residues. CDR3 in DNA: TGCAGTGCGGGCAGCGGGAGTCAGCAGTTCTTC. This encodes CSAGSGSQQFF.

The V and J genes are TRBV9 and TRBJ2-1; possible D gene TRBD2, 6 bases. Germline CDR1 SGDLS, CDR2 YYNGEE. Trimming took 2 bases from V and 6 from J, leaving 9 bases between them. CDR3 length: 13 residues. The DNA for the CDR3 is TGTGCCAGCAGCGTGGGGGGACTCAATGAGCAGTTCTTC. Translated: CASSVGGLNEQFF.

The V and J genes are TRBV4-1 and TRBJ1-6; TRBD1 matches at 10 bases. CDR3 length: 17 amino acids. Trimming cost V 0 bases and J 13 bases; bases outside gene matches: 12. Germline values: CDR1 MGHRA, CDR2 YSYEKL. The CDR3, as DNA: TGCGCCAGCAGCCAAGAATTTGGGACAGGGGTAGGTCCCCCCCTCCACTTT. Encoded protein: CASSQEFGTGVGPPLHF.

The V and J genes are TRBV9 and TRBJ2-7; 8 bases agree with TRBD1. Germline V gives CDR1 SGDLS, CDR2 YYNGEE. The V and J ends lost 0 bases and 3 bases, in that order; junction bases with no gene match: 8. This CDR3 spans 16 amino acids. CDR3 amino acids: CASSVGGRTGHYEQYF. The CDR3 DNA reads as TGTGCCAGCAGCGTAGGAGGGCGGACAGGGCACTACGAGCAGTACTTC.

The chain combines TRBV3-1 (or the pseudogene TRBV3-2) with TRBJ2-1, with 8 bases fitting TRBD2. The V and J ends lost 1 base and 10 bases, in that order; junction bases with no gene match: 9. The germline CDR1 and CDR2 sequences are LGHDT and YNNKEL (reference sequence). This CDR3 spans 15 amino acids. The CDR3 DNA sequence: TGTGCCAGCAGCCAAGGACCGGGAGGGCCTCGAGAGCAGTTCTTC. It encodes CASSQGPGGPREQFF.

This clone was recorded only once. This sequence joins TRBV6-5 and TRBJ1-6, with unresolved D. The V gene lost 7 bases and the J gene lost 0 bases, with 7 bases spanning the gap. The CDR3 loop spans 14 amino acids. CDR1 is MNHEY, CDR2 SVGAGI, per germline. The CDR3 spells CASTPDSYNSPLHF. DNA for the CDR3: TGTGCCAGCACCCCAGACTCCTATAATTCACCCCTCCACTTT.